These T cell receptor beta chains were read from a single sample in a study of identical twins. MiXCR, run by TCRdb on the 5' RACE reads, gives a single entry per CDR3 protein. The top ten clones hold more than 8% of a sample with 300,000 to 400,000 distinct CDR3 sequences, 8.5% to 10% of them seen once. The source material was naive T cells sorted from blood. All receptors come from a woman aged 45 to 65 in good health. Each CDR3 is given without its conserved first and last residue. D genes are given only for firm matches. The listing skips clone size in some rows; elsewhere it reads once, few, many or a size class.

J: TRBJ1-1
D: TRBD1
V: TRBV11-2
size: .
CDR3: ASSLAGQLNTEAF

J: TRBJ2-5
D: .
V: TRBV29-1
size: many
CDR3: SVEESLETQY

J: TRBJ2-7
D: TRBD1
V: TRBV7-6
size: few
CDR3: ASSQGVSSYEQY

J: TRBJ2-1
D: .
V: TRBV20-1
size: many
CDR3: SALRLDGGDEQF

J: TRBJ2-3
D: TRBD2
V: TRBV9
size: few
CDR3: ASSEGLAGEVDTQY

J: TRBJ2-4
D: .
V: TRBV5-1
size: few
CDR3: ASSLARGENIQY

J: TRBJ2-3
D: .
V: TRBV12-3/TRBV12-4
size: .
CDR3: ASSLLSGYTDTQY

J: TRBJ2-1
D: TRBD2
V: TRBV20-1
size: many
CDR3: SARKDPGLAGYNEQF

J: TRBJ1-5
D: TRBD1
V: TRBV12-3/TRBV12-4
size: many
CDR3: ASSGARTGGIAQH

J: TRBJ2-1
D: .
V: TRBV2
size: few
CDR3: ASSDLVASNEQF

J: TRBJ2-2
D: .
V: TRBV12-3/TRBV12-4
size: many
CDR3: ASSFTAGELF

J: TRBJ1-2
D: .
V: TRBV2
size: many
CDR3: ASSDSGAAPYGYT

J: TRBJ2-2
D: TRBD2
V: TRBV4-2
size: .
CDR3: ASSQAGGGTGELF

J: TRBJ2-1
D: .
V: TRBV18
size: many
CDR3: ASSVLKGNEQF

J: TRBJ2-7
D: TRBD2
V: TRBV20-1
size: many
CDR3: SAREYYSGSNDEQY

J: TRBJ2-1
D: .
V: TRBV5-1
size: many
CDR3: ASSLTSSTYNEQF

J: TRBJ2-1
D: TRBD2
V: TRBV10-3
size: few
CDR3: AISDEAGVGNEQF

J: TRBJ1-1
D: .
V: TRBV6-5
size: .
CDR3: ASTKGTQAF

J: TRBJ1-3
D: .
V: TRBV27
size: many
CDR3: ASSTTSRDTIY

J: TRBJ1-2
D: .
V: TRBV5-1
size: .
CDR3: ASSLAAGAQNGYT

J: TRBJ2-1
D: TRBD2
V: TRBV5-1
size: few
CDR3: ASSFSAGEKNEQF

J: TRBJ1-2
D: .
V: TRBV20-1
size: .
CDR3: SANQDNYGYT

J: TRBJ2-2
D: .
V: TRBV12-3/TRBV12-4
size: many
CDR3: ASSLRLGKSGELF

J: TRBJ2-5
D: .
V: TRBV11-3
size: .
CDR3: ASRWIPETQY

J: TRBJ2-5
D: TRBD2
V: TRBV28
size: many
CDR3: ASRGGSGTQY

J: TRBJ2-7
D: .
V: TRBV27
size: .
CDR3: ASGDGRVSYEQY

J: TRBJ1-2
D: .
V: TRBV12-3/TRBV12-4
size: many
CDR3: ASSFQGSGIYGYT

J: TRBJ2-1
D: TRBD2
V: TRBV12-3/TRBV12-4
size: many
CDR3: ASSTSGGSYNEQF

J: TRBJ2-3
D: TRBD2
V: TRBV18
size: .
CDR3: ASSPIPGTSGRLDTQY

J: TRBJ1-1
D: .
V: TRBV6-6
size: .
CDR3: ASSRDTAEAF

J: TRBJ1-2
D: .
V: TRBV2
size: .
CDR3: ASSEALRGLSYGYT

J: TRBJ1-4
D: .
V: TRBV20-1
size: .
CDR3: SALGDPGGKLF

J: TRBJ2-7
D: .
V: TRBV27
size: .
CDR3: ASSPALSYEQY

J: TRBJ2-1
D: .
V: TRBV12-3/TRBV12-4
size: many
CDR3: ASSPRGNNEQF

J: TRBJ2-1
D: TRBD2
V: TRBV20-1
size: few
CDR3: SARTWAGEAYNEQF

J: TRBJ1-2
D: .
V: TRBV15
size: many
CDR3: ATSSQWNYGYT

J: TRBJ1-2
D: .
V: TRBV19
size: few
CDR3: ASSTDGLAGGYT

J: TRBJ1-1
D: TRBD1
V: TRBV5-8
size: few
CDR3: ASSFGQGGNTEAF

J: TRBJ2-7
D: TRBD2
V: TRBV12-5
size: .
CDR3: ASGLVLRGLAGLREEQY

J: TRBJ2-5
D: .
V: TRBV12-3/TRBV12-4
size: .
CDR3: ASSFELFETQY

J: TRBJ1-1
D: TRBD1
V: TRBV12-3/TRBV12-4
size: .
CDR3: ASSFRTTGATIEAF

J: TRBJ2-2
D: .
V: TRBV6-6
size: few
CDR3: ASSYSTLAGELF

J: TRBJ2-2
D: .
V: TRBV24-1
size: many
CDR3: ATSDLSGDTITGELF

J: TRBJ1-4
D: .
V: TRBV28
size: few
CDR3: ASSFSGPKNEKLF

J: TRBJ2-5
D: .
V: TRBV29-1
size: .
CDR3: SVGQGETQY

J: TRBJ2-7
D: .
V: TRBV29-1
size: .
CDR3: SVTRESYEQY

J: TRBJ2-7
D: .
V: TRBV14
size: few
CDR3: ASSQVAGGYEQY

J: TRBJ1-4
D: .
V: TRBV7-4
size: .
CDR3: ASSPIASNEKLF

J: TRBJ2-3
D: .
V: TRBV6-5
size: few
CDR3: ASRSEWATDTQY